The entry below gives a single T cell receptor beta chain sequence along with its context. This clonotype was picked up a small number of times. It has no known antigen specificity. No clone much larger than this one lies a single base away; base qualities are absent. The sample is drawn from a study of response to subunit inactivated influenza vaccine listed by TCRdb under 2018. At the level of the whole study: To follow how T cells responded to a trivalent subunit inactivated influenza vaccine, the researchers relied on deep quantitative profiling of the T cell receptor repertoire. Study-level results and caveats: The authors suggested that each seasonal influenza vaccination may recruit only a limited number of new T cells.

The CDR3 numbers 16 residues from cysteine through phenylalanine. Only CDR3 DNA is held: 48 bases, read in frame from base 1. CDR1 and CDR2, per the germline V gene (reference sequence), are LNHNV and YYDKDF. Trimming at the junction amounts to 0 bases on V and 0 bases on J, and the germline ends lie 9 bases apart. The library relied on RT-PCR. TCRdb names Illumina HiSeq 2500 as the instrument used. TCRdb cleaned the public reads at Q25 with fastp, built clones with MiXCR and kept in-frame beta chains. Rows are unified per CDR3 protein, each entry keeping the most common DNA and genes. The sample table lists approximately 160,000 distinct CDR3 sequences, approximately 12% of them with a count of one. Roughly 40% of the sample rests with the top ten.

The sequences come from CD8+ T cells sorted from PBMCs, collected 23 to 25 months after vaccination. The clonotype comes from a man between 50 and 69 years old who received an inactivated influenza vaccine. Donor details come from another sample of the same person, matched by shared clones. The chain is encoded by TRBV15 joined to TRBJ1-5; TRBD1 is possibly the D segment (5 matching bases). The nucleotide sequence is TGTGCCACCAGCAGAGAGGGACTTCCTAGCAATCAGCCCCAGCATTTT. This translates into CATSREGLPSNQPQHF.